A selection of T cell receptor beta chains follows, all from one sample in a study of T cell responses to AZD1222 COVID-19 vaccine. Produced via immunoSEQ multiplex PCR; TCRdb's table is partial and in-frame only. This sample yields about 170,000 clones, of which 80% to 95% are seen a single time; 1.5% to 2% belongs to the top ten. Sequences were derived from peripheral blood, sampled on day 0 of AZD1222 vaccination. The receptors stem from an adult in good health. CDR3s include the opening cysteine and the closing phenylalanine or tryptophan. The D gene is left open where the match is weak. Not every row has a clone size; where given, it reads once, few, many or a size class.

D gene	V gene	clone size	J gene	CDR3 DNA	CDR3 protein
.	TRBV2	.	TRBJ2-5	TGTGCCAGCAACAGGGTAGCAGATGGGTTGGAGACCCAGTACTTC	CASNRVADGLETQYF
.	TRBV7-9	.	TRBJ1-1	TGTGCCAGCAGCTTAGGGGAGGAAGAGTTCAGGGCGAACACTGAAGCTTTCTTT	CASSLGEEEFRANTEAFF
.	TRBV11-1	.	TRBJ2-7	TGTGCCAGCAGCTTTCCAGGGAGAGACGAGCAGTACTTC	CASSFPGRDEQYF
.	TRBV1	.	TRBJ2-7	TGCACCAGCAGCCAAGATGAGCGGGAGGGCCAGGACGAGCAGTACTTC	CTSSQDEREGQDEQYF
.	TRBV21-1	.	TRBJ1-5	TGTGCCAGCAGCAAAGGATGGGACAGGGGGCGAAATCAGCCCCAGCATTTT	CASSKGWDRGRNQPQHF
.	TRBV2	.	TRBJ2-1	TGTGCCAGCAGTGATGAGTTTGGGACGCGGCCGATCTTC	CASSDEFGTRPIF
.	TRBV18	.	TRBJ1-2	TGTGCCAGCTCACCTGCGGGGTCCCACTATGGCTACACCTTC	CASSPAGSHYGYTF
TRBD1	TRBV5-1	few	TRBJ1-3	TGCGCCAGCAGCTTTCAGGGGGCAACTGGAAACACCATATATTTT	CASSFQGATGNTIYF
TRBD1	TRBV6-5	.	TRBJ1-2	TGTGCCAGCAGTTGGGGACAGGGGACCAAGAGGGGCTACACCTTC	CASSWGQGTKRGYTF
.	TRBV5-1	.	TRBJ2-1	TGCGCCAGCAGCCCAGGCTTCGGGGCCGGGTGGGAGCAGTTCTTC	CASSPGFGAGWEQFF
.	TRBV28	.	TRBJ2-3	TGTGCCAGCAGTTTAGGGGGCACAGATACGCAGTATTTT	CASSLGGTDTQYF
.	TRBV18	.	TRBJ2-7	TGTGCCAGCTCACCACCGCAGAGGACCTACGAGCAGTACTTC	CASSPPQRTYEQYF
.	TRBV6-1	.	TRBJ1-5	TGTGCCAGCAGTGAAACTAGGCCGGATCAGCCCCAGCATTTT	CASSETRPDQPQHF
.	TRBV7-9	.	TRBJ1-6	TGTGCCAGCAGCTTAGAATGGAATTCACCCCTCCACTTT	CASSLEWNSPLHF
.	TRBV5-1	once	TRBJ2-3	TGCGCCAGCAGCTTGTCGGGGCGCCCTTCCACAGATACGCAGTATTTT	CASSLSGRPSTDTQYF
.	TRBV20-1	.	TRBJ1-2	TGCAGTGCTTACAGGGAACATGGCTACACCTTC	CSAYREHGYTF
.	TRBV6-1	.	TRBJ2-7	TGTGCCAGCAGTGATTTCGGGATTCCCTCCTACGAGCAGTACTTC	CASSDFGIPSYEQYF
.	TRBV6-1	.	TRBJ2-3	TGTGCCAGCAGTGACGCGGACCCTCGCACAGATACGCAGTATTTT	CASSDADPRTDTQYF
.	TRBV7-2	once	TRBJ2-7	TGTGCCAGCAGCTTAGCTCAGCCAGGCGCCTCCTACGAGCAGTACTTC	CASSLAQPGASYEQYF
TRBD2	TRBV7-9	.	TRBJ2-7	TGTGCCAGCAGCTCTAACCTAGCGGGAGTCGCCTACGAGCAGTACTTC	CASSSNLAGVAYEQYF
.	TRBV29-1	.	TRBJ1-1	TGCAGCGTTGTCGGAAGACGCGGAGGGACTGAAGCTTTCTTT	CSVVGRRGGTEAFF
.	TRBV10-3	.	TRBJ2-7	TGTGCCATCGGGTACCAAACCTACGAGCAGTACTTC	CAIGYQTYEQYF
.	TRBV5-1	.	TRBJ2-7	TGCGCCAGCAGCTCCTACAGGGCCCCTGGGAACGAGCAGTACTTC	CASSSYRAPGNEQYF
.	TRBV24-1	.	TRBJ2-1	TGTGCCACCGGAAAGGGATTAAGACAGGGAGGATACAATGAGCAGTTCTTC	CATGKGLRQGGYNEQFF
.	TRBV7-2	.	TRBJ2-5	TGTGCCAGCAGCTTAGTGGCGGGGCGAGAGACCCAGTACTTC	CASSLVAGRETQYF
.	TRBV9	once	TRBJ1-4	TGTGCCAGCAGCGTAGGAGGAAATAATGAAAAACTGTTTTTT	CASSVGGNNEKLFF
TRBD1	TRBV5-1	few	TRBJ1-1	TGCGCCAGCAGTCATGACGGGACAGGGAACACTGAAGCTTTCTTT	CASSHDGTGNTEAFF
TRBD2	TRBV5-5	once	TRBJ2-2	TGTGCCAGCAGCCCCGGGAGGGTTCTCTTAAACACCGGGGAGCTGTTTTTT	CASSPGRVLLNTGELFF
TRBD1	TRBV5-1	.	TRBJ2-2	TGCGCCAGCAGCTTGGTTCCGGGACAGGGGAACACCGGGGAGCTGTTTTTT	CASSLVPGQGNTGELFF
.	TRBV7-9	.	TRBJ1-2	TGTGCCAGCAGCTTTGGGAGGAGCTACACCTTC	CASSFGRSYTF
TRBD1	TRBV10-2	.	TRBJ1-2	TGCGCCAGCAGGGACCCAGGGGGTCAACAAGGCTACACCTTC	CASRDPGGQQGYTF
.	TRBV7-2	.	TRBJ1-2	TGTGCCAGCAGCTTAGGGCCAGTCTATGGCTACACCTTC	CASSLGPVYGYTF
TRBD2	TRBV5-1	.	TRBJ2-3	TGCGCCAGCAGCCCGTCTAGCGGGGGGGCCACAGATACGCAGTATTTT	CASSPSSGGATDTQYF
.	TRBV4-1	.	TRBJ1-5	TGCGCCAGCAGCCAAGGCCTAGTGAATCAGCCCCAGCATTTT	CASSQGLVNQPQHF
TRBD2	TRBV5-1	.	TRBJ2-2	TGCGCCAGCAGGGGACTAGAGGGTAACACCGGGGAGCTGTTTTTT	CASRGLEGNTGELFF
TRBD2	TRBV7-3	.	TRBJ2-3	TGTGCCAGCAGCTTAATTGCTAGCGGGAGTAGCACAGATACGCAGTATTTT	CASSLIASGSSTDTQYF
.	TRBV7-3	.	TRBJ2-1	TGTGCCAGCACCCAAGGTGGGGCCGGAGATGAGCAGTTCTTC	CASTQGGAGDEQFF
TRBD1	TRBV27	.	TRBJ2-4	TGTGCCAGCAGTTCCGGACAGGCTAACATTCAGTACTTC	CASSSGQANIQYF
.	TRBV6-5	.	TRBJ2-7	TGTGCCACCCGAAGGGGGAGCGGCTACGAGCAGTACTTC	CATRRGSGYEQYF
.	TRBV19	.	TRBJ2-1	TGTGCCAGTAGCCTCAGGTCGGGAAGGGGGGCCTACAATGAGCAGTTCTTC	CASSLRSGRGAYNEQFF
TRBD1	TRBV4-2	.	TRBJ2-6	TGTGCCAGCAGCCATTACGACAGGGCAGGGGCCAACGTCCTGACTTTC	CASSHYDRAGANVLTF
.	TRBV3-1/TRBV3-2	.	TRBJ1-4	TGTGCCAGCAGCCTGTCGGGTACAACTAATGAAAAACTGTTTTTT	CASSLSGTTNEKLFF
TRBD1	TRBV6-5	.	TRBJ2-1	TGTGCCAGCAGAAACTCTTACAGGGGGCCAGAGTTCTTC	CASRNSYRGPEFF
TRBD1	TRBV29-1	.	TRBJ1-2	TGCAGCGTGTTAGGGACAGGGGGCAACTATGGCTACACCTTC	CSVLGTGGNYGYTF
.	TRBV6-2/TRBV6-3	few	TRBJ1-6	TGTGCCAGCAGTTACCTGGGCCTCAATTCACCCCTCCACTTT	CASSYLGLNSPLHF
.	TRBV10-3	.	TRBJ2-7	TGTGCCATCAGTGAGGGCCAGGGTTACGAGCAGTACTTC	CAISEGQGYEQYF